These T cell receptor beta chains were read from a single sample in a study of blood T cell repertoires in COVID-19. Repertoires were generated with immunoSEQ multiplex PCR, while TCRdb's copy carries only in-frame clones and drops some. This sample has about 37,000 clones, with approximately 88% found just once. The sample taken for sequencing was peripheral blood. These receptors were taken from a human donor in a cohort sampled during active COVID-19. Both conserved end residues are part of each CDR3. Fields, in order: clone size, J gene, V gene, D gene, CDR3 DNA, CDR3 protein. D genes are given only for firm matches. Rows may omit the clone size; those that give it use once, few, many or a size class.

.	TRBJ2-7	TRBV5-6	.	TGTGCCAGCAGCTTGGGGAGTTCCTACGAGCAGTACTTC	CASSLGSSYEQYF
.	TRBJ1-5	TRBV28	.	TGTGCCAGCAGTTACCCCGGGACTCATAGCAATCAGCCCCAGCATTTT	CASSYPGTHSNQPQHF
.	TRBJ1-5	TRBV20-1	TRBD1	TGCAGTGCTAGTTTAGGACAGGAGAACCAGCCCCAGCATTTT	CSASLGQENQPQHF
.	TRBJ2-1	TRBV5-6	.	TGTGCCAGCAGCTTGGGGGGGGGCGACAGTCACAATGAGCAGTTCTTC	CASSLGGGDSHNEQFF
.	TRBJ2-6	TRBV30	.	TGTGCCTGGAGTAGGGGCTCTGGGGCCAACGTCCTGACTTTC	CAWSRGSGANVLTF
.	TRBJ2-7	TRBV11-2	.	TGTGCCAGCACCCATAAGGGGGGGACCTACGAGCAGTACTTC	CASTHKGGTYEQYF
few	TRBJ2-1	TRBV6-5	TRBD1	TGTGCCAGCAGGGCAGGGGGAAATGAGCAGTTCTTC	CASRAGGNEQFF
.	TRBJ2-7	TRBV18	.	TGTGCCAGCTCACCCTGGACAGAGAAGTACGAGCAGTACTTC	CASSPWTEKYEQYF
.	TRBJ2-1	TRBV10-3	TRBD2	TGTGCCATCAGTGATATAGCGGGAGACTACAATGAGCAGTTCTTC	CAISDIAGDYNEQFF
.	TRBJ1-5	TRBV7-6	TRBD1	TGTGCCAGCAGCCCTTGGGACAGGGGTAGCAATCAGCCCCAGCATTTT	CASSPWDRGSNQPQHF
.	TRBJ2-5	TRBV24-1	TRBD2	TGTGCCACTAGCGGGGGGGCGTTGGAGACCCAGTACTTC	CATSGGALETQYF
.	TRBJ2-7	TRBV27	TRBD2	TGTGCCAGCAGTTTTACTAGCGGAGTCTACGAGCAGTACTTC	CASSFTSGVYEQYF
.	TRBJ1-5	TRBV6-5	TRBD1	TGTGCCAGCAGCCCGGGACAGTTCAATCAGCCCCAGCATTTT	CASSPGQFNQPQHF
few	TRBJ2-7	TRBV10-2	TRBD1	TGCGCCACCGCGGCGGGACAGGGATTGGCGCAGTACTTC	CATAAGQGLAQYF
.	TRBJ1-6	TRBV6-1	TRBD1	TGTGCCAGCAGTGATTTAGGCCCAGGGGGAAGCGCCTATAATTCACCCCTCCACTTT	CASSDLGPGGSAYNSPLHF
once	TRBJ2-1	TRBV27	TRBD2	TGTGCCAGCAGTTCCCCACTAGCGGGATGGAACAATGAGCAGTTCTTC	CASSSPLAGWNNEQFF
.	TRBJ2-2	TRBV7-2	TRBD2	TGTGCCAGCAGCGTTACCGGGACTACCACCGGGGAGCTGTTTTTT	CASSVTGTTTGELFF
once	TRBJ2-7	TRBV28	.	TGTGCCAGCAGTAGCCTAGGAGCAGTCTACGAGCAGTACTTC	CASSSLGAVYEQYF
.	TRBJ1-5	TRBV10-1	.	TGCGCCAGCAGGGGCGCGGGACTCCATAGCAATCAGCCCCAGCATTTT	CASRGAGLHSNQPQHF
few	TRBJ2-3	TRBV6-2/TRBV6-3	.	TGTGCCAGCAGCCCGCCCAGCCGGGGCGGGATAGGCACAGATACGCAGTATTTT	CASSPPSRGGIGTDTQYF
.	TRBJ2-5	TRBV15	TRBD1	TGTGCCACCAGCAGACTGACAGGGGGATCGGTGGGAGAGACCCAGTACTTC	CATSRLTGGSVGETQYF
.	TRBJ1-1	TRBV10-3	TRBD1	TGTGCCATCAGTTCTGCCGGGACAGGGAACACTGAAGCTTTCTTT	CAISSAGTGNTEAFF
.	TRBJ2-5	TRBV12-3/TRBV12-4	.	TGTGCCAGCACTACCGGAGAGACCCAGTACTTC	CASTTGETQYF
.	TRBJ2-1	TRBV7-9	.	TGTGCCAGCAGCTTAACTCTAGCGACCAACTACAATGAGCAGTTCTTC	CASSLTLATNYNEQFF
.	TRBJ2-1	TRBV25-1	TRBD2	TGTGCCAGCAGTAGCCCTTGGGGCGCGGGAGGGCCGGCAAATGAGCAGTTCTTC	CASSSPWGAGGPANEQFF
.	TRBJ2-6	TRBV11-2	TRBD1	TGTGCCAGCAGCACCCGGACAGGGCTTTCCAACGTCCTGACTTTC	CASSTRTGLSNVLTF
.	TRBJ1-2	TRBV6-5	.	TGTGCCAGCAGTCTCGCAGAACAGGGTAACTATGGCTACACCTTC	CASSLAEQGNYGYTF
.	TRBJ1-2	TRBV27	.	TGTGCCAGCAGTTTACGGGGAGTCGGCTATGGCTACACCTTC	CASSLRGVGYGYTF
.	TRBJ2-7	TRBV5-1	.	TGCGCCAGCAGCTTTACTAGTACGACCTACGAGCAGTACTTC	CASSFTSTTYEQYF
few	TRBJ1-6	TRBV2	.	TGTGCCAGCGGGCCGTCGTACGTTCGAGCCCTCCACTTT	CASGPSYVRALHF
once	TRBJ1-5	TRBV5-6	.	TGTGCCAGCAGCGACGGGAATCAGCCCCAGCATTTT	CASSDGNQPQHF
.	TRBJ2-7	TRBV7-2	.	TGTGCCAGCAGCCGCCCAGGGCCCGGCGAGCAGTACTTC	CASSRPGPGEQYF
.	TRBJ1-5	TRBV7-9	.	TGTGCCAGCAGCCCCATATCAGGGGATCAGCCCCAGCATTTT	CASSPISGDQPQHF
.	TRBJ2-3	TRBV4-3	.	TGCGCCAGCAGCCAAGGGACAGCGGTGAATACGCAGTATTTT	CASSQGTAVNTQYF
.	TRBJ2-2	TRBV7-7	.	TGTGCCAGCTCCCGTGGGAGGGGGGACACCGGGGAGCTGTTTTTT	CASSRGRGDTGELFF
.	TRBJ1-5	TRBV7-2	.	TGTGCCAGCAGCTTAGGACAGAGCAATCAGCCCCAGCATTTT	CASSLGQSNQPQHF
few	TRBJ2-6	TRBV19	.	TGTGCCAGTACTCGACAGGTCTATGGGGCCAACGTCCTGACTTTC	CASTRQVYGANVLTF
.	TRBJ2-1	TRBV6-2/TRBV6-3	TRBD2	TGTGCCAGCAGTCCCCTAGCGGGGGACTACAATGAGCAGTTCTTC	CASSPLAGDYNEQFF
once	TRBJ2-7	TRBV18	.	TGTGCCAGCTCACCGGCTCAGGGCCCCTACGAGCAGTACTTC	CASSPAQGPYEQYF
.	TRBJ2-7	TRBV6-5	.	TGTGCCAGCAGTCTCACAGACATAGGAAGCGAGCAGTACTTC	CASSLTDIGSEQYF
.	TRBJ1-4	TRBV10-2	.	TGCGCCAGCAGTGAGCCAGGGCTTAATGAAAAACTGTTTTTT	CASSEPGLNEKLFF
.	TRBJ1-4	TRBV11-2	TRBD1	TGTGCCAGCAGCGTAACAGGGGCAACTAATGAAAAACTGTTTTTT	CASSVTGATNEKLFF
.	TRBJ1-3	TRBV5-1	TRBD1	TGCGCCAGCAGCCCGGGGGACAGAACTGGAAACACCATATATTTT	CASSPGDRTGNTIYF
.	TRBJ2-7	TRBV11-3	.	TGTGCCAGCAGCTTAGGGGCAGGACTGGCCTACGAGCAGTACTTC	CASSLGAGLAYEQYF
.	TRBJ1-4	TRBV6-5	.	TGTGCCAGCCGGGGTGCAACTAATGAAAAACTGTTTTTT	CASRGATNEKLFF
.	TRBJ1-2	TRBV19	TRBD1	TGTGCCAGTAGGATGGACAGGTTGGATGGCTACACCTTC	CASRMDRLDGYTF
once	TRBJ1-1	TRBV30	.	TGTGCCTGTTCGCAGGGAACTGAAGCTTTCTTT	CACSQGTEAFF
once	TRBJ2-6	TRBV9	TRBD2	TGTGCCAGCAGTGAAGGACTAGCGTTAAGCTCTGGGGCCAACGTCCTGACTTTC	CASSEGLALSSGANVLTF
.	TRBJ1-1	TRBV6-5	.	TGTGCCAGCAGTTACTCCGGGGGTGTCACTGAAGCTTTCTTT	CASSYSGGVTEAFF
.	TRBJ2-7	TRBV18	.	TGTGCCAGCTCACCAGAGGGGGTACTCGAGCAGTACTTC	CASSPEGVLEQYF
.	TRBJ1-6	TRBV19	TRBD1	TGTGCCAGTTCGGGACAGGGGAGGTCACCCCTCCACTTT	CASSGQGRSPLHF
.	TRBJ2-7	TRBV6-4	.	TGTGCCAGCAGTGACGGGGACACCTACGAGCAGTACTTC	CASSDGDTYEQYF
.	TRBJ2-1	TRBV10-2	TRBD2	TGCGCCAGCAGGGGAGCGGGGGCTCACAATGAGCAGTTCTTC	CASRGAGAHNEQFF
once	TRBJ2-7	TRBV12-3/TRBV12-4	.	TGTGCCAGCAGTGCAAACAGGGTAGGGGAGCAGTACTTC	CASSANRVGEQYF
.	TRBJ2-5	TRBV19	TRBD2	TGTGCCAGTAGTATCGGCGGGAGCCGAGGGGAGACCCAGTACTTC	CASSIGGSRGETQYF
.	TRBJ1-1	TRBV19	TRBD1	TGTGCCAGTAGTATAACCCCGGGACAGCGGCTTCCGGAAGCTTTCTTT	CASSITPGQRLPEAFF
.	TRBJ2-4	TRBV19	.	TGTGCCAGTAGTCGCTCCGGGAGTGGTGAAAACATTCAGTACTTC	CASSRSGSGENIQYF
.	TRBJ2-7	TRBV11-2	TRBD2	TGTGCCAGCAGCTTGAAACTGCCGGGACTAGCGTTAGAGCAGTACTTC	CASSLKLPGLALEQYF
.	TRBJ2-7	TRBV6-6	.	TGTGCCAGCAGTCCGGGACTGCCTTCCTACGAGCAGTACTTC	CASSPGLPSYEQYF
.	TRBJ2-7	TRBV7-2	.	TGTGCCAGCAGCTCCGTAACTAGTCCCGAGCAGTACTTC	CASSSVTSPEQYF